This T cell receptor (beta chain) was captured by sequencing in a study of cytomegalovirus exposure and HLA in healthy donors. This CDR3 region has 15 residues. V shed 1 base and J 4 bases; nucleotides not matched to a gene: 5. The germline V gene encodes CDR1 SEHNR and CDR2 FQNEAQ (reference sequence). PCR was performed using 60 Vbeta and 13 Jbeta primers. Clones were sequenced by immunoSEQ multiplex PCR, and TCRdb holds only the in-frame ones, with some missing. The table lists 130,000 to 150,000 clones, 76% of them singletons, with under 4.5% in the top ten. Sequenced input: PBMCs. The chain joins TRBV7-9 to TRBJ2-3; 7 bases map to TRBD1. The TCR comes from a man aged 18 to 30 in good health and CMV-seronegative. The CDR3 bases are TGTGCCAGCAGCTTAGAGATAGGGGGCGCAGATACGCAGTATTTT. Amino acids: CASSLEIGGADTQYF.